This T cell receptor (beta chain) comes out of a study of cytomegalovirus exposure and HLA in healthy donors (dated by TCRdb to 2016 to 2017). Study-level background: An earlier analysis of several hundred of the donors reported 250 to 350 Gb of sequence data and some 120 million unique TCR beta sequences from around 200 million T cells. Both class I and class II loci were covered by HLA typing, at four-digit resolution. The number of typed donors differed by locus: about 620-640 for A, B, C, DRB1 and DQB1; approximately 530 for DQA1; 606 for DPA1; and some 450 for DPB1. The study aimed to test whether signatures of past pathogen exposure could be identified by cataloging public T cell receptors. To decide whether each TCR beta V gene segment behaved as functional or pseudogenic, an earlier analysis of fewer than 750 of the donors relied on high-throughput TCR beta sequencing. An early release covering around 630 HLA-typed donors comprised approximately 290 gigabases of sequencing data and tens of millions of unique TCR sequences. Of the approximately 370 genotyped donors, 65% to 90% were placed in the genetic ancestry cluster associated with self-reported Caucasian donors. Among some 400 genotyped donors of the cohort, an average of about 240,000 unique TCR beta nucleotide sequences were sequenced per donor, 15% to 20% of them non-productive. Donor age, sex, ethnicity and CMV serostatus were compiled alongside the repertoire data. A handful of DR-DQ haplotypes were handled as single units for association and clustering because linkage in the cohort was strong. A later analysis re-analyzed previously published TCR beta repertoires from approximately 700 donors and added high-resolution HLA genotyping to study TCR occurrence patterns. Every repertoire in the discovery cohort had been generated on one and the same sequencing platform. The later analysis used no new phenotypic data to find candidate immune exposures, relying instead on TCR beta sequences and their occurrence across donors. The study profiled the T cell repertoires of 666 subjects by immunosequencing and related them to cytomegalovirus serostatus. Along with the approximately 700-subject first cohort, a separate validation cohort of some 130 different subjects was used. Genome-wide SNP genotypes for about 65% of the 666 donors were used in a later genetic analysis, which treated that subset as a discovery cohort. To predict cytomegalovirus infection status, the study brought together high-throughput TCR immunosequencing, statistical association of individual TCRs with disease status, and machine learning.

On this clone: Its antigen is still unknown. Base qualities are missing; no much larger clone stands one base away.

Sequences MNHEY (CDR1) and SVGAGI (CDR2) are obtained from the germline V gene. From its cysteine to its phenylalanine, the CDR3 spans 14 amino acids. Only the CDR3 DNA stays, 42 bases, in frame from base 1. V is pared back by 10 bases and J by 0 bases, with 15 bases lying between the germline termini. Overall study results and their limits: A later analysis found that TCR association rates varied across HLA loci, with DRB1 alleles showing the most associated TCRs and HLA-C alleles the fewest. A later analysis reported that several top co-occurrence clusters appeared linked to parvovirus B19, influenza, CMV and Epstein-Barr virus. While some public TCRs were present in many individuals, most TCR sequences turned up only very rarely across donors. CMV serostatus was the only immune exposure information available for the cohort. Because counts were too low, about 17 rarely observed V segments, including chromosome 9 orphons, were excluded from the earlier analysis of around 590 of the donors. Assigning TCR associations to individual alleles was difficult when HLA alleles, especially DR and DQ, strongly co-occurred. In a later genetic analysis, a missense DCLRE1C variant was associated with V-gene and J-gene trimming of TCR beta chains, and the association was replicated in an independent cohort. The classifier was reported to diagnose cytomegalovirus status with high specificity and sensitivity in both the original cohort and the validation cohort. A further reported finding was that TCR beta sequences accurately predicted the HLA-A and HLA-B alleles for most subjects in the first cohort. A total of fewer than 200 TCR beta chains were listed by the study as associated with cytomegalovirus. Compared with the approximately 670-donor mean, donors in an Asian-associated ancestry cluster had fewer N-insertions in productive TCRs, according to a later genetic analysis. The presence/absence analyses assumed that sequencing depth was roughly uniform across donors, and that assumption may not be true. In an earlier analysis of approximately 590 of the donors, most TCR beta V segments appeared in productive rearrangements about 90% or about 30% of the time, broadly matching IMGT annotations. Correlated functional status among segregating V segments might reflect linkage disequilibrium, but an unknown experimental factor could not be ruled out. It was suggested by the authors that the approach could potentially be generalized to other disease states and immunological phenotypes. In this cohort, only TCR beta chains were sequenced, and detectable features were limited by the absence of alpha or paired-chain data. Most CMV-associated TCR beta chains appeared to be HLA-restricted in a later analysis, and the HLA associations seemed to be driven largely by CMV exposure. The sequencing pipeline was judged likely to have produced a cluster of highly shared sequence variants as a technical artifact. Specific HLA alleles were associated with some 15,000 TCR beta sequences at a false discovery rate of 0.05 in a later analysis. Because HLA typing was unavailable for some donors at each locus, only the typed subset was used in association tests. A few of the identified cytomegalovirus-associated TCR beta chains were confirmed in vitro to be specific for cytomegalovirus antigens. Because the 87-base-pair reads could not distinguish some IMGT-functional V segments, including TRBV6-2 and TRBV6-3, those segments were excluded. A later analysis found that HLA-associated TCR beta chains were more clonally expanded and had lower generation probabilities than equally common non-associated chains.

The method was the immunoSEQ multiplex PCR assay. The multiplex PCR relied on a mix of 60 forward primers for TCR Vbeta segments and 13 reverse primers for TCR Jbeta segments. Amplification of the CDR3 region of rearranged TCR beta genes was performed with a multiplex PCR assay on genomic DNA. On the Illumina HiSeq System, the amplified TCR beta libraries were sequenced as 87-base-pair reads. The paper's processing steps were these. In a later analysis, tens of millions of unique TCR beta chains were counted across the roughly 610 repertoires, and some 10 million of these chains were shared by at least two donors. Raw reads were error-corrected and collapsed into unique sequences by a nearest-neighbor algorithm in which closely related sequences were merged to remove PCR and sequencing errors. Alignment of CDR3 sequences to IMGT reference sequences was used to assign V, D and J gene segments. For a sequence to be retained, a match of at least six nucleotides was required to both a V gene segment and a J gene segment. A rearrangement was called productive if the CDR3 had no stop codons and remained in frame with V and J, and every other rearrangement was called non-productive. Following IMGT convention, CDR3 was defined as the stretch from the second conserved V-encoded cysteine to the conserved J-encoded phenylalanine. Sequences without an unambiguous match to a single V gene segment were excluded from the earlier analysis of a few hundred of the donors. An earlier analysis of under 750 of the donors called V segments functional above 56.7% productive rearrangements and segregating when the between-donor standard deviation exceeded 5%. A statistical classification framework was built to diagnose cytomegalovirus status from the catalog of TCR beta chain sequences. In a later analysis, TCR nucleotide sequences were compared against IMGT/GENE-DB human TR gene sequences so that V and J genes could be assigned. A later analysis assigned CDR3 sequences and most-parsimonious VDJ recombination scenarios with the TCRdist pipeline. In a later analysis, every TCR beta chain was defined by the combination of its CDR3 amino acid sequence and its V-gene family, and reads without a unique V-gene family were dropped. To address suspected cross-contamination and a sequencing artifact, a later analysis removed around 590 highly shared, low-generation-probability nucleotide sequences. A later analysis calculated a clonal expansion index for each public chain from normalized within-repertoire ranks of inferred template counts. In a later analysis, generation probabilities were computed with a VDJ recombination model fitted to out-of-frame rearrangements, and the resulting probabilities were checked against IGoR. A later analysis scored TCR-TCR, TCR-HLA and TCR-CMV co-occurrence with hypergeometric tests, applying a repertoire-size bias correction to TCR pairs. A later analysis estimated false discovery rates by permuting HLA or CMV assignments 20 times. A later analysis grouped co-occurring TCRs with DBSCAN, adding TCRdist sequence similarity when clustering within HLA-allele-positive subsets. Co-occurrence clustering excluded repertoires with fewer than 30,000 or more than 120,000 public chains, plus five with anomalous nucleotide sharing. TCRdb mirrors the immuneACCESS table, restricted to in-frame sequences. Some clones are absent from its copies; in checked studies, under half trace to an unresolved V gene, and the reason for the others is unknown. That table is the source of V, J and clone size, and D and trimming were worked out from the DNA. Within this sample are some 96,000 clones, with around 64% of them counted one time only. The ten top clones hold approximately 3% of the sample.

The cohort consisted of some 730 healthy bone marrow donors. At the time of sampling, all cohort members were nominally healthy, though unrecorded immune exposures were likely present. The donor tested CMV seronegative and was one of the 352 seronegative cohort members. Each donor provided a peripheral blood sample, and peripheral blood mononuclear cells were used for TCR beta sequencing. Genomic DNA extraction from the blood cell samples was performed with the Qiagen DNeasy Blood Extraction Kit. The rearranged chain carries TRBV6-5 and TRBJ1-1; a weak D assignment points to TRBD1 (6 bases agree). Input material: PBMCs. This TCR was sampled from a man in his sixties in good health and CMV-seronegative. The DNA reads as follows: TGTGCCAATATCCGCCCAGGGGTGAACACTGAAGCTTTCTTT. This is translated as CANIRPGVNTEAFF.